The 19 T cell receptor beta chains presented below share a single source sample, sequenced in a study of blood T cells in healthy people across ages. Next came a second PCR, run for about 7 to 12 cycles, which used a sample-barcoded 5' primer along with a J-beta primer mix. MiXCR was run by TCRdb on the 5' RACE reads, yielding one entry per CDR3 protein. The sample yields approximately 290,000 distinct CDR3 sequences, roughly 29% seen once. What was sequenced was blood. The source of these receptors is a woman between 65 and 79 years old in good health.

This chain uses TRBV7-9 with TRBJ1-2; D is perhaps TRBD1 (5 bases). Germline CDR1 is SEHNR and CDR2 is FQNEAQ (reference sequence). V was cut by 5 bases and J by 9 bases, with 19 bases left in between. The CDR3 has 14 amino acids. The CDR3 DNA reads TGTGCCAGCAGCATAGAGCAGGGACGGGCTAGCTACACCTTC. This sequence encodes CASSIEQGRASYTF.

In its sample, this clonotype was seen many times. This chain uses TRBV20-1 with TRBJ2-1; a weak D match, TRBD2 (6 bases). CDR1 and CDR2 from the germline V gene are DFQATT and SNEGSKA (reference sequence). This CDR3 has 13 residues. V dropped 6 bases and J dropped 8 bases, with 17 bases sitting between them. The CDR3 is CSAGLWPAYEQFF. The DNA for the CDR3 is TGCAGTGCGGGACTTTGGCCCGCCTATGAGCAGTTCTTC.

This clonotype was seen at least ten times. V gene TRBV5-1 combines with J gene TRBJ1-1, with TRBD1 as a possible D gene (5 bases). CDR3 size: 14 residues. V was trimmed by 3 bases and J by 0 bases, leaving 9 bases between them. Germline V gene sequence: CDR1 SGHRS, CDR2 YFSETQ. The CDR3, as DNA: TGCGCCAGCAGCTACGACAGCCTGAACACTGAAGCTTTCTTT. Amino acid sequence: CASSYDSLNTEAFF.

There are a few counts of this clonotype. The chain links TRBV5-4 to TRBJ2-3, with D maybe TRBD2 (6 bases). There are 18 residues in the CDR3. The V gene lost 3 bases and the J gene lost 4 bases, with 24 bases spanning the gap. Germline CDR1 SGHNT, CDR2 YYREEE (reference sequence). The CDR3 region has the DNA TGTGCCAGCAGCTCAGGCCTACTAGCCTTTGTGGAAGCAGATACGCAGTATTTT. It codes for CASSSGLLAFVEADTQYF.

The gene calls are TRBV7-9 and TRBJ2-4; D may match TRBD1 or TRBD2 (5 bases each). V lost 7 bases to trimming and J lost 8 bases, with 18 bases between them. This CDR3 comprises 14 residues. The germline V gene encodes CDR1 SEHNR and CDR2 FQNEAQ (reference sequence). The CDR3 is CASNNDSGPYIQYF. CDR3 bases: TGTGCCAGCAACAACGACAGCGGCCCATACATTCAGTACTTC.

This clonotype was seen only a few times. The chain is built from TRBV5-1 and TRBJ1-2; perhaps TRBD1 as D (5 bases). Germline V gene data show CDR1 as SGHRS and CDR2 as YFSETQ. The CDR3 loop spans 15 amino acids. With 6 bases removed from V and 8 bases from J, the gap between germline ends came to 23 bases. This CDR3 reads CASTSLGGSDSGYTF. The CDR3 DNA reads as TGCGCCAGCACCTCCTTGGGCGGATCTGACAGCGGCTACACCTTC.

This clonotype has more than one count but fewer than ten. Just one base apart from a much larger clone, this may be a read error. This chain links TRBV12-3 or TRBV12-4 with TRBJ2-1, with 14 bases aligning to TRBD2. The CDR3 contains 15 residues. With 5 bases clipped from V and 12 bases from J, the junction kept 9 bases outside the gene matches. This chain's CDR3 is CASSPGTSGSSGQFF. CDR3 DNA sequence: TGTGCCAGCAGTCCCGGGACTAGCGGGAGTAGCGGGCAGTTCTTC.

The chain employs TRBV21-1 and TRBJ2-1; the D call in the table, TRBD2, was not verified against the DNA. TRBV21-1 is a pseudogene locus. CDR3 length equals 17 residues. DNA for the CDR3: TGTGCCAGCAGCAATTTCCCTCAGGGGGGCTCCTACAATGGGCAGTTCTTC. Translated: CASSNFPQGGSYNGQFF.

This clonotype was recorded a few times. The chain combines TRBV11-2 with TRBJ2-5; a weak D match, TRBD1 (5 bases). The J call may be mistaken, given a closer DNA end match to TRBJ2-7. Germline CDR1 reads SGHAT; CDR2 reads FQNNGV. CDR3 length: 16 residues. CDR3 coding DNA: TGTGCCAGCAGCTTAGCCCCTCTGGCAGGGTGGGGCGAGCAGTACTTC. It is translated as CASSLAPLAGWGEQYF.

This chain uses TRBV6-7 with TRBJ2-4; D perhaps matches TRBD1 (6 bases). TRBV6-7 is an ORF, with its function uncertain. The CDR3 contains 16 residues. V was cut by 0 bases and J by 0 bases, with 9 bases left in between. CDR3 region: CASSYSDSLAKNIQYF. The CDR3 region has the DNA TGTGCCAGCAGTTACTCGGACAGCCTAGCCAAAAACATTCAGTACTTC.

This clonotype was seen only a few times. The rearrangement joins TRBV6-5 to TRBJ1-2; 7 nucleotides match TRBD1. The CDR3 runs to 14 residues. V was pared by 7 bases and J by 0 bases, with 5 bases of the junction left unmatched. From germline, CDR1 is MNHEY and CDR2 SVGAGI. Here the CDR3 DNA reads TGTGCCAGCACCTCGGGACAGACTAACTATGGCTACACCTTC. Its protein product is CASTSGQTNYGYTF.

This clonotype is a singleton in its sample. The V gene is TRBV20-1, the J gene TRBJ2-1; D may be TRBD1 or TRBD2 (6 bases each). Germline V gene lookup returns CDR1 DFQATT and CDR2 SNEGSKA (reference sequence). This CDR3 comprises 14 residues. The CDR3 DNA reads as TGCAGCGCCCAGGGAAGGGGGAGGAGCTACGAGCAGTTCTTC. Amino acids: CSAQGRGRSYEQFF.

Comments on this clonotype: This could be a read error, since a much larger clone is one nucleotide away. The chain uses TRBV10-2 and TRBJ2-5; D is unclear. The germline V gene encodes CDR1 WSHSY and CDR2 SAAADI. The CDR3 has 14 amino acids. DNA of the CDR3: TGCGCCAGCGGTGAGTCTCGAGGTGGAGAGACCCAGTACTTC. The encoded protein is CASGESRGGETQYF.

The V call is TRBV28, the J call TRBJ2-3; 10 nucleotides line up with TRBD2. The CDR3 totals 15 residues. V lost 6 bases to trimming and J lost 5 bases; unmatched junction nucleotides: 8. CDR1 and CDR2 (germline): MDHEN, SYDVKM. This chain's CDR3 is CASRDSGRALDTQYF. Written as DNA, the CDR3 is TGTGCCAGCAGGGACAGCGGGAGGGCCCTAGATACGCAGTATTTT.

The genes are TRBV7-6 and TRBJ2-5, with 7 nucleotides matching TRBD2. CDR1 SGHVS and CDR2 FNYEAQ come from the germline V gene. V lost 3 bases to trimming and J lost 5 bases; unmatched junction nucleotides: 9. The CDR3 length is 15 residues. As DNA, the CDR3 is TGTGCCAGCAGCTTCTCCCTCGGGGAGGGGGAGACCCAGTACTTC. As protein: CASSFSLGEGETQYF.

This clonotype came up a few times. In this CDR3 the conserved last residue, phenylalanine or tryptophan, is missing, so a read error is likely. The rearrangement uses TRBV7-2 and TRBJ1-4; D is perhaps TRBD1 (5 bases). The CDR3 length is 14 residues. V gave up 4 bases and J gave up 3 bases, with 9 bases separating them. Germline V gives CDR1 SGHTA, CDR2 FQGNSA. CDR3 in amino acids: CASSSTVANEKLFL. Written as DNA, the CDR3 is TGTGCCAGCAGCTCGACAGTTGCTAATGAAAAACTGTTTCTT.

The chain uses TRBV28 and TRBJ2-3; D not resolved. Germline V gene sequence: CDR1 MDHEN, CDR2 SYDVKM. Trimming took 8 bases from V and 2 from J, leaving 5 bases between them. There are 11 residues in the CDR3. CDR3: CASGYTDTQYF. As DNA, the CDR3 is TGTGCCAGCGGGTACACAGATACGCAGTATTTT. Using reference TRBV28 and TRBJ2-3 for the parts outside the CDR3, the full variable domain is DVKVTQSSRYLVKRTGEKVFLECVQDMDHENMFWYRQDPGLGLRLIYFSYDVKMKEKGDIPEGYSVSREKKERFSLILESASTNQTSMYLCASGYTDTQYFGPGTRLTVL.

This clonotype was counted between two and nine times. This chain uses TRBV5-1 with TRBJ2-5; 10 bases are shared with TRBD2. This CDR3 has 16 residues. V was clipped by 0 bases and J by 4 bases; unmatched bases: 6. The V gene's germline CDR1 is SGHRS and CDR2 YFSETQ. CDR3: CASSLALAGVGETQYF. The CDR3 DNA reads as TGCGCCAGCAGCTTGGCCCTAGCGGGAGTCGGAGAGACCCAGTACTTC.

This clonotype was counted a few times. The chain employs TRBV24-1 and TRBJ2-1, with TRBD2 matching over 7 bases. J gave up 2 bases and V 9 bases, and 6 bases lay outside the gene matches. The CDR3 contains 14 residues. Germline loops: CDR1 KGHDR, CDR2 SFDVKD. CDR3 coding DNA: TGTGCCACCGGACGACGGGGGGCCTACAATGAGCAGTTCTTC. Amino acids: CATGRRGAYNEQFF.